The text below deals with one TCR beta chain. Its antigen is as yet unknown. These data come from a study of cytomegalovirus exposure and HLA in healthy donors. Study-level results: Later analysis identified 16,000 or so TCR beta sequences associated with HLA alleles, using a false discovery rate threshold of 0.05. Previous analysis showed most TCR beta V segments were productive about 87% or about 30% of the time. TCR beta V- and J-gene trimming was later associated with a missense DCLRE1C variant.

This CDR3 has 14 residues. V lost 6 bases and J lost 6; bases outside the gene matches: 11. CDR1 is SGHNT and CDR2 is YENEEA in the germline V gene. Amplification used 60 Vbeta primers and 13 Jbeta primers. Clones were sequenced by immunoSEQ multiplex PCR, and TCRdb holds only the in-frame ones, with some missing. Seen here are some 150,000 clones, approximately 88% observed once, and the top ten hold 1.5%. The sequenced sample was PBMCs. The source of this sequence is a woman aged 18-29 years in good health and CMV-seronegative. The gene calls are TRBV11-3 and TRBJ2-7; 7 bases map to TRBD1. CDR3 nucleotide sequence: TGTGCCAGCAGATACAGGGCCTACAGGGGCGAGCAGTACTTC. It translates to CASRYRAYRGEQYF.